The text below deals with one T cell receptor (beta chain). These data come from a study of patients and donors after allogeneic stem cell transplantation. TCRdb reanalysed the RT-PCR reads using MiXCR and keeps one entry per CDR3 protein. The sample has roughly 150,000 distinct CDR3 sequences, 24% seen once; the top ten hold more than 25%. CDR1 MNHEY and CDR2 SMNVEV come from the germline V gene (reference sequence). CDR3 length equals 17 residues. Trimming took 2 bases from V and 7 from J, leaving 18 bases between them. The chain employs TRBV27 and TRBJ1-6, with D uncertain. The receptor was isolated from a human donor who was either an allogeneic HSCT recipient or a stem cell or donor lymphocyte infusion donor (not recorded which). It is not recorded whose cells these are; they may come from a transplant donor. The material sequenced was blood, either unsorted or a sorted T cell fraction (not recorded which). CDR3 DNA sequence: TGTGCCAGCAGTTTAGGTCATTCGAGCATCCGAAATTCACCCCTCCACTTT. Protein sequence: CASSLGHSSIRNSPLHF.